This T cell receptor beta chain was observed in a study of CD8+ T cells in alopecia areata. For this clone: Its antigen is not identified.

The study, taken as a whole, reports: Relative to normal scalp, lesional scalp, especially alopecia totalis/universalis, showed higher clonality.

It was cDNA, reverse transcribed from extracted RNA, that served as the sequencing template. Profiled with immunoSEQ multiplex PCR; TCRdb holds only in-frame clones, not every one. The table records about 260,000 clones, around 64% of them present only once. The treatment was: oral pan-JAK inhibitor, 5-10 mg twice daily. The V end was cut by 0 bases, the J end by 13 bases, with 4 bases between. The CDR3 covers 11 residues. The germline CDR1 and CDR2 sequences are SNHLY and FYNNEI. This receptor was identified in a human donor with alopecia areata. The chain combines TRBV2 with TRBJ1-6; D uncertain. The sequenced sample was CD4+ T cells sorted from blood, obtained between weeks 51 and 54, from a patient treated with tofacitinib. The CDR3 loop is CASSEAGPLHF. The CDR3 DNA reads as TGTGCCAGCAGTGAAGCCGGCCCCCTCCACTTT.